These T cell receptor beta chains were read from a single sample in a study of blood T cell repertoires in COVID-19. Data came from immunoSEQ multiplex PCR; TCRdb stores just in-frame clones and leaves some out. The data show a few hundred thousand clones, about 80% seen once. The sample comprised peripheral blood. All receptors derive from a woman at least 80 years old with acute or convalescent COVID-19. The CDR3 runs from the conserved cysteine through the conserved F or W. A D gene is named only where the DNA matches it firmly. Clone size appears in some rows only: once, few, many, or a class for an expanded clone.

d_gene	abundance	j_gene	v_gene	CDR3aa	CDR3nt
TRBD2	once	TRBJ2-1	TRBV19	CASTERASGGAAYNEQFF	TGTGCCAGTACCGAGAGGGCCAGCGGGGGGGCGGCCTACAATGAGCAGTTCTTC
.	.	TRBJ1-2	TRBV6-5	CASRWGRDGYTF	TGTGCCAGCAGGTGGGGGCGCGATGGCTACACCTTC
TRBD2	once	TRBJ2-5	TRBV6-5	CASRLAGPGETQYF	TGTGCCAGCAGGCTAGCGGGACCCGGGGAGACCCAGTACTTC
.	.	TRBJ2-5	TRBV5-8	CASSARVHQETQYF	TGTGCCAGCAGTGCCCGGGTACACCAAGAGACCCAGTACTTC
TRBD1	.	TRBJ1-2	TRBV28	CASTRTGYGYGYTF	TGTGCCAGCACCAGGACAGGGTACGGCTATGGCTACACCTTC
.	many	TRBJ2-2	TRBV6-5	CASRPPVATGELFF	TGTGCCAGCAGGCCCCCCGTAGCCACCGGGGAGCTGTTTTTT
TRBD1	.	TRBJ1-2	TRBV6-5	CASSSEGGGYFYTF	TGTGCCAGCAGTTCGGAAGGGGGCGGGTATTTCTACACCTTC
TRBD1	few	TRBJ1-1	TRBV11-2	CASRRTGIIRLNTEAFF	TGTGCCAGCAGGAGGACAGGGATTATCCGTCTGAACACTGAAGCTTTCTTT
.	few	TRBJ1-4	TRBV6-2/TRBV6-3	CASSWWQGNEKLFF	TGTGCCAGCAGTTGGTGGCAGGGGAATGAAAAACTGTTTTTT
.	few	TRBJ2-5	TRBV3-1/TRBV3-2	CASSQTSRGETQYF	TGTGCCAGCAGCCAGACTAGTCGTGGCGAGACCCAGTACTTC
TRBD1	.	TRBJ2-3	TRBV5-1	CASSVQGGLQDTQYF	TGCGCCAGCAGCGTACAGGGGGGACTTCAAGATACGCAGTATTTT
TRBD1	.	TRBJ2-5	TRBV7-2	CASSQTTGGQETQYF	TGTGCCAGCAGCCAGACGACAGGGGGCCAAGAGACCCAGTACTTC
TRBD1	.	TRBJ1-2	TRBV19	CASRETGKESGYTF	TGTGCCAGTAGGGAGACAGGGAAGGAGTCTGGCTACACCTTC
TRBD2	once	TRBJ2-1	TRBV19	CASSIRASTSGRSSYNEQFF	TGTGCCAGTAGTATTAGGGCCTCGACTAGCGGGAGGAGCTCCTACAATGAGCAGTTCTTC
.	.	TRBJ2-2	TRBV15	CATRGQENTGELFF	TGTGCCACCAGGGGGCAAGAGAACACCGGGGAGCTGTTTTTT
TRBD1	.	TRBJ1-2	TRBV29-1	CSVENRGRNYGYTF	TGCAGCGTTGAAAACAGGGGGAGAAACTATGGCTACACCTTC
.	.	TRBJ2-3	TRBV11-2	CASSIWTRTDTQYF	TGTGCCAGCAGCATTTGGACACGCACAGATACGCAGTATTTT
.	once	TRBJ1-2	TRBV6-1	CASSESPRTVGAANYGYTF	TGTGCCAGCAGTGAATCCCCCCGGACAGTGGGGGCCGCTAACTATGGCTACACCTTC
.	.	TRBJ2-1	TRBV6-5	CASSPSSAPYNEQFF	TGTGCCAGCAGTCCTTCTAGCGCCCCCTACAATGAGCAGTTCTTC
TRBD2	.	TRBJ2-7	TRBV12-5	CASGRGLAGGEQYF	TGTGCTAGTGGTCGGGGACTAGCGGGAGGAGAGCAGTACTTC
TRBD2	.	TRBJ2-2	TRBV9	CASSVVKAGGLTGELFF	TGTGCCAGCAGCGTAGTGAAAGCGGGGGGCCTTACCGGGGAGCTGTTTTTT
.	.	TRBJ2-2	TRBV3-1/TRBV3-2	CASSQLPRGELFF	TGTGCCAGCAGCCAACTCCCCCGCGGGGAGCTGTTTTTT
TRBD2	.	TRBJ2-7	TRBV27	CASRNPGLAGNSYEQYF	TGTGCCAGCAGAAATCCGGGACTAGCGGGAAACTCCTACGAGCAGTACTTC
TRBD1	.	TRBJ2-3	TRBV6-4	CASSAIQGADTQYF	TGTGCCAGCAGCGCAATTCAGGGGGCAGATACGCAGTATTTT
.	.	TRBJ2-1	TRBV9	CASSVVRGQVDEQFF	TGTGCCAGCAGCGTAGTGAGAGGGCAAGTGGATGAGCAGTTCTTC
.	.	TRBJ2-4	TRBV28	CASSFISWGVAKNIQYF	TGTGCCAGCAGTTTTATCTCTTGGGGGGTAGCCAAAAACATTCAGTACTTC
TRBD1	.	TRBJ1-3	TRBV9	CASSATGVPGNTIYF	TGTGCCAGCAGCGCGACAGGGGTTCCTGGAAACACCATATATTTT
TRBD2	.	TRBJ2-5	TRBV13	CASSLLRGEETQYF	TGTGCCAGCAGCCTATTGCGGGGGGAAGAGACCCAGTACTTC
.	.	TRBJ2-5	TRBV6-6	CASSYGVTGETQYF	TGTGCCAGCAGTTACGGGGTCACGGGGGAGACCCAGTACTTC
.	.	TRBJ2-3	TRBV7-6	CASSLVVAGTDTQYF	TGTGCCAGCAGCTTAGTTGTGGCGGGGACAGATACGCAGTATTTT
.	.	TRBJ2-2	TRBV5-1	CASSLDARNTGELFF	TGCGCCAGCAGCTTGGACGCGAGGAACACCGGGGAGCTGTTTTTT
.	.	TRBJ1-2	TRBV9	CASSAGVGNYGYTF	TGTGCCAGCAGCGCGGGGGTCGGTAACTATGGCTACACCTTC
TRBD1	.	TRBJ1-4	TRBV30	CAWSPTGTGEVKLFF	TGTGCCTGGAGCCCTACCGGGACAGGGGAAGTAAAACTGTTTTTT
TRBD1	.	TRBJ1-2	TRBV6-6	CASSSGQGPYGYTF	TGTGCCAGCAGTTCCGGACAGGGCCCTTATGGCTACACCTTC
TRBD2	.	TRBJ2-5	TRBV6-5	CASSTSGGAQETQYF	TGTGCCAGCAGTACTAGCGGGGGGGCCCAAGAGACCCAGTACTTC
.	.	TRBJ2-3	TRBV6-4	CASSLSGTDTQYF	TGTGCCAGCAGTCTGTCCGGCACAGATACGCAGTATTTT
TRBD1	.	TRBJ1-1	TRBV19	CASSIGPGTVNTEAFF	TGTGCCAGTAGTATAGGCCCCGGGACAGTCAACACTGAAGCTTTCTTT
TRBD2	few	TRBJ2-3	TRBV7-9	CASSFSGSSDTQYF	TGTGCCAGCAGCTTTAGCGGGAGTTCAGATACGCAGTATTTT
.	.	TRBJ1-2	TRBV19	CASRSSVVYGYTF	TGTGCCAGTAGATCCTCGGTAGTCTATGGCTACACCTTC
TRBD1	.	TRBJ1-2	TRBV3-1/TRBV3-2	CASSRGAGTGGYGYTF	TGTGCCAGCAGCCGAGGGGCCGGGACAGGGGGCTATGGCTACACCTTC
TRBD1	.	TRBJ2-2	TRBV27	CASRTGTGTGELFF	TGTGCCAGCAGAACCGGGACAGGGACCGGGGAGCTGTTTTTT
.	once	TRBJ2-7	TRBV20-1	CSASPSRGSYEQYF	TGCAGTGCTAGTCCTAGCAGGGGCTCCTACGAGCAGTACTTC
TRBD2	.	TRBJ2-4	TRBV15	CATSPGGIFGKNIQYF	TGTGCCACCAGCCCGGGGGGGATTTTTGGCAAAAACATTCAGTACTTC
.	few	TRBJ1-3	TRBV10-3	CAITKTGSGNTIYF	TGTGCCATTACTAAGACAGGCTCTGGAAACACCATATATTTT
TRBD2	.	TRBJ2-2	TRBV25-1	CASAIAGVNTGELFF	TGTGCCAGCGCTATAGCGGGAGTAAACACCGGGGAGCTGTTTTTT
.	.	TRBJ2-5	TRBV29-1	CSVGRIQETQYF	TGCAGCGTTGGCAGAATCCAAGAGACCCAGTACTTC
TRBD1	few	TRBJ2-7	TRBV6-2/TRBV6-3	CASSYSNRGDPYEQYF	TGTGCCAGCAGTTACTCGAACAGGGGGGATCCCTACGAGCAGTACTTC
.	.	TRBJ1-2	TRBV6-5	CASSSPNYGYTF	TGTGCCAGCAGTTCCCCGAACTATGGCTACACCTTC
TRBD1	few	TRBJ1-3	TRBV28	CASSSPGGPGNTIYF	TGTGCCAGCAGTTCCCCAGGGGGACCTGGAAACACCATATATTTT
TRBD1	once	TRBJ2-2	TRBV3-1/TRBV3-2	CASSPTGYTGELFF	TGTGCCAGCAGCCCGACAGGGTACACCGGGGAGCTGTTTTTT
TRBD1	few	TRBJ1-2	TRBV10-2	CASSTDRVDYGYTF	TGCGCCAGCAGTACGGACAGGGTAGACTATGGCTACACCTTC
TRBD1	.	TRBJ2-1	TRBV5-1	CASSFGTGGGYEQFF	TGCGCCAGCAGCTTCGGGACAGGGGGAGGGTATGAGCAGTTCTTC
.	.	TRBJ1-1	TRBV9	CASSVDGDTEAFF	TGTGCCAGCAGCGTAGACGGGGACACTGAAGCTTTCTTT
TRBD2	.	TRBJ2-1	TRBV19	CASMGTSGRRENEQFF	TGTGCCAGTATGGGGACTAGCGGGCGTCGGGAAAATGAGCAGTTCTTC
.	.	TRBJ2-1	TRBV20-1	CSASLGATKYNEQFF	TGCAGTGCTAGTTTGGGGGCCACCAAATACAATGAGCAGTTCTTC